The sequence of this T cell receptor beta chain was determined in a study of shared clonotypes between healthy human individuals. Terminally differentiated effector memory CD45RA+ cells were left out of the naive CD8 fraction, which was CD45RO-negative and positively selected for CCR7. Several immunoSEQ plates received, in even portions, the genomic DNA of each subset. Original processing notes: ImmunoSEQ output lacked quality scores and full-length reads, limiting matched filtering. Generated by immunoSEQ multiplex PCR, the TCRdb table keeps only in-frame clones and is missing some. The V and J calls and clone size are taken from that table; D and trimming were inferred from the DNA. The top ten hold about 1.1% of the sample, which has some 2,000,000 clones, approximately 95% seen once. Sequencing was carried out using naive CD8+ T cells sorted from blood. This TCR was recovered from a man aged 18-30 years in good health.

The CDR3 DNA follows: TGCGCCAGCAGCCTGGCGCAGACCAGCACAGATACGCAGTATTTT. It translates to CASSLAQTSTDTQYF. V and J are TRBV4-1 and TRBJ2-3; D gene unclear. The CDR3 runs to 15 residues. The germline gives CDR1 MGHRA, CDR2 YSYEKL. V gave up 4 bases and J gave up 0 bases, with 11 bases separating them.